The 7 T cell receptor beta chains below were found in one sample sequenced in a study of cytomegalovirus exposure and HLA in healthy donors. PCR employed 60 Vbeta and 13 Jbeta primers. TCRdb's table, derived via immunoSEQ multiplex PCR, lists solely in-frame clones and lacks some. The repertoire has just over 95,000 clones, around 76% of them found once; the top ten carry 8% to 9%. The sample taken for sequencing was PBMCs. Receptor source: a human donor in good health.

The chain links TRBV19 to TRBJ1-1; 7 nucleotides match TRBD1. In germline, CDR1 is LNHDA, CDR2 SQIVND (reference sequence). The CDR3 has 15 amino acids. V lost 4 bases, J lost 4 bases, and 9 bases stayed unmatched. The CDR3 sequence is CASSTKTGRRTEAFF. The CDR3 nucleotides are TGTGCCAGTAGTACCAAGACAGGGAGGCGCACTGAAGCTTTCTTT.

The genes are TRBV25-1 and TRBJ2-5, with unresolved D. There are 12 residues in the CDR3. The germline gives CDR1 MGHDK, CDR2 SYGVNS. V dropped 6 bases and J dropped 9 bases, with 14 bases sitting between them. The DNA for the CDR3 is TGTGCCAGCAGATCCGTAACAGCAGCCCAGTACTTC. This translates into CASRSVTAAQYF. Supplemented by reference TRBV25-1 and TRBJ2-5, the full variable domain reads EADIYQTPRYLVIGTGKKITLECSQTMGHDKMYWYQQDPGMELHLIHYSYGVNSTEKGDLSSESTVSRIRTEHFPLTLESARPSHTSQYLCASRSVTAAQYFGPGTRLLVL.

The chain couples TRBV15 to TRBJ1-1; D ambiguous. Trimming shortened V by 5 bases and J by 11 bases, and 18 bases separated the two germline ends. The germline gives CDR1 LNHNV, CDR2 YYDKDF (reference sequence). This CDR3 contains 13 residues. The chain's CDR3 is CATSPDGVARAFF. The CDR3 coding sequence is TGTGCCACCAGCCCCGACGGGGTGGCAAGGGCTTTCTTT.

The gene calls are TRBV27 and TRBJ2-1; 11 positions agree with TRBD2. Per the germline V gene, CDR1 is MNHEY and CDR2 is SMNVEV (reference sequence). The length of the CDR3 is 18 residues. Trimming removed 3 bases from V and 5 bases from J; junction bases left unmatched: 12. CDR3: CASSFSGLAGGNNNEQFF. CDR3 nucleotides: TGTGCCAGCAGTTTTAGCGGGCTAGCGGGGGGCAATAACAATGAGCAGTTCTTC.

The rearrangement uses TRBV11-2 and TRBJ2-7, with 9 bases identical to TRBD2. The germline V gene has CDR1 SGHAT and CDR2 FQNNGV. This CDR3 is built from 15 residues. Trimming at V came to 5 bases and at J to 2 bases, leaving 7 bases not matched to a gene. The CDR3: CASSVSGGLTYEQYF. The CDR3 DNA follows: TGTGCCAGCAGCGTAAGCGGGGGGCTAACCTACGAGCAGTACTTC. Based on the CDR3 plus reference TRBV11-2 and TRBJ2-7, the full variable domain is EAGVAQSPRYKIIEKRQSVAFWCNPISGHATLYWYQQILGQGPKLLIQFQNNGVVDDSQLPKDRFSAERLKGVDSTLKIQPAKLEDSAVYLCASSVSGGLTYEQYFGPGTRLTVT.

This clone was seen more than once but under ten times. This chain joins TRBV5-1 and TRBJ1-2; the D is unclear. Germline V lookup: CDR1 SGHRS, CDR2 YFSETQ. The V gene lost 5 bases and the J gene lost 8 bases, with 31 bases spanning the gap. This CDR3 has 18 residues. For the CDR3, the DNA is TGCGCCAGCAGTTCATCCCCGCGGGAGCCGGCTAGGTCTCGGGGCTACACCTTC. Its protein is CASSSSPREPARSRGYTF.

Only a few counts were recorded for this clone. CDR3 bases: TGTGCCAGCAGTAAAAGACAGACCTTGAACACTGAAGCTTTCTTT. Its translation is CASSKRQTLNTEAFF. The chain links TRBV27 to TRBJ1-1, with D possibly being TRBD1 (5 bases). V gave up 5 bases and J gave up 0 bases, with 13 bases separating them. Germline V gene sequence: CDR1 MNHEY, CDR2 SMNVEV (reference sequence). This CDR3 is built from 15 residues.